This is a list of T cell receptor beta chains from one sample in a study of blood T cells in healthy people across ages. One entry per CDR3 protein results from TCRdb running MiXCR on the 5' RACE reads. The sample consists of about 970,000 distinct CDR3 sequences, just over 50% of them appearing once. Sequenced: blood. The receptor set was obtained from an older woman in good health. Each CDR3 is given with its conserved first and last residue. A D gene is named only where the DNA matches it firmly. Only part of the rows carry a size: once, few, many, or a class if the clone is expanded.

v_gene	abundance	d_gene	j_gene	len	CDR3aa	CDR3nt
TRBV2	.	TRBD1	TRBJ1-2	13	CASSPGTVGGYTF	TGTGCCAGCAGTCCCGGGACAGTGGGGGGCTACACCTTC
TRBV20-1	few	.	TRBJ1-1	12	CSANSANTEAFF	TGCAGTGCTAACTCAGCGAACACTGAAGCTTTCTTT
TRBV7-2	.	TRBD1	TRBJ2-6	16	CASSLDGTGRANVPTF	TGTGCCAGCAGCTTAGATGGGACAGGGCGAGCCAACGTCCCGACTTTC
TRBV5-1	few	.	TRBJ2-3	16	CASTRGGQRTTDTQYF	TGCGCCAGCACCCGGGGCGGACAGAGAACCACAGATACGCAGTATTTT
TRBV28	.	TRBD2	TRBJ2-7	18	CASSPGTSGKYGTYEQYF	TGTGCCAGCAGTCCCGGGACTAGCGGGAAATACGGTACCTACGAGCAGTACTTC
TRBV6-1	.	TRBD2	TRBJ2-7	17	CASSLRIAGAPTCEQYF	TGTGCCAGCAGCCTCAGGATAGCGGGCGCCCCAACGTGCGAGCAGTACTTC
TRBV6-1	once	TRBD1	TRBJ2-5	15	CASRDYIGDSTRQYF	TGTGCCAGCAGAGACTATATCGGGGACAGTACTAGACAGTACTTC
TRBV27	few	TRBD2	TRBJ2-5	16	CASSSPTSGRRETQYF	TGTGCCAGCAGTTCCCCAACTAGCGGGAGAAGAGAGACCCAGTACTTC
TRBV29-1	.	.	TRBJ2-5	17	CSVVHTVLWGIGETQYF	TGCAGCGTCGTACACACAGTGTTATGGGGCATCGGGGAGACCCAGTACTTC
TRBV12-5	.	TRBD1	TRBJ2-5	14	CASRNGQGAETQYF	TGTGCTAGTCGAAACGGACAGGGGGCGGAGACCCAGTACTTC
TRBV24-1	.	.	TRBJ2-3	13	CATSEPSTDTQYF	TGTGCCACCAGTGAGCCTAGCACAGATACGCAGTATTTT
TRBV29-1	few	TRBD1	TRBJ1-4	14	CSVEVGTGYEKLFF	TGCAGCGTTGAAGTCGGGACAGGGTATGAAAAACTGTTTTTT
TRBV11-2	.	.	TRBJ2-3	16	CASSLVGQGSADTQYF	TGTGCCAGCAGCTTAGTCGGCCAGGGGAGCGCAGATACGCAGTATTTT
TRBV29-1	.	.	TRBJ2-3	12	CSVVDSTDTQYF	TGCAGCGTAGTTGATAGCACAGATACGCAGTATTTT
TRBV20-1	.	TRBD2	TRBJ2-4	14	CSARDPSGSETQYF	TGCAGTGCTAGAGATCCTAGCGGGAGTGAGACTCAGTACTTC
TRBV3-1	.	TRBD2	TRBJ2-5	14	CASSKRDGRETQYF	TGTGCCAGCAGTAAGCGGGATGGCCGGGAGACCCAGTACTTC
TRBV29-1	many	TRBD1	TRBJ2-3	13	CSGRQGGTDTQYF	TGCAGCGGTCGACAGGGAGGCACAGATACGCAGTATTTT
TRBV14	.	.	TRBJ2-7	14	CASSNRDWRLKQYF	TGTGCCAGCAGCAACCGGGACTGGCGTTTGAAGCAGTACTTC
TRBV6-2/TRBV6-3	.	.	TRBJ1-1	11	CATREWTEAFF	TGTGCCACCAGGGAGTGGACTGAAGCTTTCTTT
TRBV20-1	once	.	TRBJ2-3	14	CSAGGLPSTDTQYF	TGCAGTGCTGGGGGCCTACCTAGCACAGATACGCAGTATTTT
TRBV18	.	TRBD1	TRBJ2-7	15	CARSPQGAAKDEQYF	TGTGCCCGCTCACCACAGGGGGCCGCCAAGGACGAGCAGTACTTC
TRBV9	few	.	TRBJ2-3	17	CASSARDVGGITDTQYF	TGTGCCAGCAGCGCACGGGACGTCGGCGGAATCACAGATACGCAGTATTTT
TRBV27	.	.	TRBJ2-5	13	CASSSLTNPAQYF	TGTGCCAGCAGTTCACTCACGAATCCGGCCCAGTACTTC
TRBV4-1	.	TRBD1	TRBJ1-4	15	CASSQVDRGNEKLFF	TGCGCCAGCAGCCAAGTTGACAGGGGGAATGAAAAACTGTTTTTT
TRBV5-1	few	.	TRBJ2-5	14	CASSLWTEQETQYF	TGCGCCAGCAGCCTCTGGACAGAACAAGAGACCCAGTACTTC
TRBV6-5	once	TRBD2	TRBJ2-7	14	CATSSGRTYNEQYF	TGTGCCACTTCGAGCGGGAGGACCTACAATGAGCAGTACTTC
TRBV24-1	few	.	TRBJ2-3	15	CATSDSGTPVRTQYF	TGTGCCACCAGTGATTCCGGGACCCCTGTTCGTACGCAGTATTTT
TRBV7-2	.	TRBD1	TRBJ2-7	14	CASSLKTGVYEQYF	TGTGCCAGCAGCTTAAAGACAGGGGTGTACGAGCAGTACTTT
TRBV6-2/TRBV6-3	.	TRBD2	TRBJ2-1	18	CASMWASSGRAVYNEQFF	TGTGCCAGCATGTGGGCGTCGAGCGGGAGGGCCGTCTACAATGAGCAGTTCTTC
TRBV30	.	TRBD1	TRBJ1-2	13	CAWRLDRDYGYTF	TGTGCCTGGAGGCTGGACAGGGACTATGGCTACACCTTC
TRBV18	.	.	TRBJ2-7	15	CASSDRDRGGYEQYF	TGTGCCAGCTCCGACCGGGACCGGGGTGGCTACGAGCAGTACTTC
TRBV7-9	.	.	TRBJ2-7	13	CASSLAGWGEQYF	TGTGCCAGCAGCTTAGCTGGTTGGGGCGAGCAGTACTTC
TRBV24-1	many	.	TRBJ1-2	14	CATSDNNQYYGYTF	TGTGCCACCAGTGATAACAACCAGTACTATGGCTACACCTTC
TRBV4-1	many	.	TRBJ2-3	16	CASSGVGYFHTDTQYF	TGCGCCAGCAGCGGGGTTGGGTATTTCCACACAGATACGCAGTATTTT
TRBV20-1	.	TRBD1	TRBJ2-5	15	CSATSPGTGSVTQYF	TGCAGTGCTACATCCCCCGGGACAGGGAGTGTGACCCAGTACTTC
TRBV29-1	.	TRBD1	TRBJ2-3	18	CSVVKGYIGGVETDTQYF	TGCAGCGTTGTGAAAGGGTATATAGGGGGCGTCGAGACAGATACGCAGTATTTT
TRBV29-1	few	TRBD1	TRBJ2-3	14	CSVERRGRTDTQYF	TGCAGCGTTGAACGCAGGGGGCGGACAGATACGCAGTATTTT
TRBV6-6	.	TRBD1	TRBJ1-2	11	CASTRQGVYTF	TGTGCCAGCACCCGACAGGGAGTCTACACCTTC
TRBV6-5	.	TRBD2	TRBJ2-3	15	CASSLWSGKVDTQYF	TGTGCCAGCAGCCTCTGGAGCGGGAAGGTAGATACGCAGTATTTT
TRBV10-3	many	TRBD2	TRBJ2-7	14	CAISSTSGIYEQYF	TGTGCCATCAGTTCGACTAGCGGAATCTACGAGCAGTACTTC
TRBV20-1	.	TRBD2	TRBJ2-1	15	CSARVVTSGIDEQFF	TGCAGTGCTAGGGTGGTGACTAGCGGGATCGATGAGCAGTTCTTC
TRBV7-8	.	TRBD2	TRBJ2-1	16	CASSLRWTSGYNEQFF	TGTGCCAGCAGCTTAAGGTGGACTAGCGGTTACAATGAGCAGTTCTTC
TRBV6-1	.	TRBD1	TRBJ2-7	14	CASQTGQGAYEQYF	TGTGCCAGCCAAACGGGACAGGGGGCCTACGAGCAGTACTTC